These 30 T cell receptor beta chains share one sample of origin, sequenced in a study of blood T cell repertoires in COVID-19. Libraries were prepared by immunoSEQ multiplex PCR; TCRdb keeps only in-frame clonotypes and omits some of them. The repertoire holds roughly 430,000 clones, approximately 86% seen once, with approximately 2% in the top ten. What was sequenced was PBMCs or T cells enriched from blood (not recorded which). These receptors originate from a woman aged 40 to 50 with acute COVID-19.

This clone was recorded once. This chain links TRBV7-9 with TRBJ1-1, with D possibly being TRBD1 (5 bases). The CDR3 spans 11 residues. V dropped 7 bases and J dropped 10 bases, with 13 bases sitting between them. The V gene's germline CDR1 is SEHNR and CDR2 FQNEAQ (reference sequence). In nucleotides, the CDR3 is TGTGCCAGCACCCCCCGGGGGGGAGCTTTCTTT. Amino acid sequence: CASTPRGGAFF.

The chain combines TRBV27 with TRBJ1-2; maybe TRBD1 (6 bases). Germline V gene data show CDR1 as MNHEY and CDR2 as SMNVEV (reference sequence). Between the trimmed V and J ends, which lost 2 bases and 4 bases, there was a span of 14 bases. CDR3 length: 15 amino acids. The CDR3 loop reads CASSLSGQLIYGYTF. The CDR3 DNA reads TGTGCCAGCAGTTTAAGCGGACAGCTTATCTATGGCTACACCTTC.

The chain is built from TRBV28 and TRBJ1-5, with D possibly being TRBD1 (6 bases). CDR3 size: 14 residues. V shed 7 bases and J shed 5 bases, with 15 bases lying between them. CDR1 is MDHEN and CDR2 is SYDVKM in the germline V gene. The CDR3 DNA reads TGTGCCAGCATCCCGGGACATTCAGATCAGCCCCAGCATTTT. As protein: CASIPGHSDQPQHF.

The chain has TRBV12-3 or TRBV12-4 and TRBJ1-3; 7 bases map to TRBD1. J was trimmed by 0 bases and V by 11 bases; bases with no gene match: 1. This CDR3 is built from 12 residues. CDR3 nucleotides: TGTGCCTACAGGGGCTCTGGAAACACCATATATTTT. Residues: CAYRGSGNTIYF.

The chain is built from TRBV27 and TRBJ1-1, with D tentatively TRBD1 (5 bases). CDR1 is MNHEY, CDR2 SMNVEV, per germline (reference sequence). Trimming pared 2 bases from V and 4 bases from J, leaving 8 bases between. This CDR3 contains 13 residues. The CDR3 region is CASSLGGVTEAFF. The CDR3 nucleotides are TGTGCCAGCAGTTTAGGGGGGGTCACTGAAGCTTTCTTT.

This clone appeared a single time. CDR3 DNA: TGCGCCAGCAGCCGGACAGGGGGGGAGGATCAGCCCCAGCATTTT. Amino acid sequence: CASSRTGGEDQPQHF. The chain uses TRBV5-1 and TRBJ1-5; 10 bases map to TRBD1. The CDR3 length is 15 residues. V was clipped by 4 bases and J by 5 bases; unmatched bases: 6. CDR1 is SGHRS, CDR2 YFSETQ, per germline.

This chain connects TRBV13 to TRBJ2-3, with TRBD2 as a possible D gene (5 bases). V gave up 5 bases and J gave up 1 base, with 16 bases separating them. Germline CDR1 is PRHDT and CDR2 is FYEKMQ (reference sequence). The CDR3 covers 16 residues. CDR3: CASSPRGKFGTDTQYF. The CDR3 region has the DNA TGTGCCAGCAGCCCCAGAGGGAAGTTTGGCACAGATACGCAGTATTTT.

As for this clone: An end of the junction differs from the germline gene, which may be a read error. The CDR3 region has the DNA TGTGCCACGAGTGAACAGTTCACAGATACGCAGTATTTT. Its protein is CATSEQFTDTQYF. The chain couples TRBV24-1 to TRBJ2-3; D gene unclear. The CDR3 runs 13 residues. Germline CDR1 reads KGHDR; CDR2 reads SFDVKD.

This clone occurred once. This sequence joins TRBV7-2 and TRBJ2-7; D may be TRBD2 (5 bases). The CDR3 spans 13 residues. V was shortened by 6 bases and J by 4 bases, with 13 bases between the two germline ends. CDR1 is SGHTA and CDR2 is FQGNSA in the germline V gene. The CDR3 protein is CASRVGRTYEQYF. The CDR3 coding sequence is TGTGCCAGCAGAGTTGGACGGACTTACGAGCAGTACTTC.

The V and J genes are TRBV30 and TRBJ1-1, with unresolved D. The germline V gene has CDR1 GTSNPN and CDR2 SVGIG (reference sequence). The CDR3 runs to 12 residues. With 6 bases removed from V and 5 bases from J, the gap between germline ends came to 13 bases. The CDR3 coding sequence is TGTGCCTGCGGGAGGGTGGAAACTGAAGCTTTCTTT. Amino acid sequence: CACGRVETEAFF.

This rearrangement joins TRBV10-2 to TRBJ1-2; no firm D call. Germline V lookup: CDR1 WSHSY, CDR2 SAAADI. Trimming left V 6 bases short and J 7 bases short, with 9 bases between. This CDR3 comprises 11 residues. The CDR3 DNA sequence: TGCGCCAGCAGCGAGAGTAGTGGCTACACCTTC. This encodes CASSESSGYTF.

CDR3 in DNA: TGTGCCAGCAGGGTAGGGCGGGCGGACACCGGGGAGCTGTTTTTT. This sequence encodes CASRVGRADTGELFF. The chain links TRBV2 to TRBJ2-2; tentatively, D is TRBD2 (5 bases). The CDR3 extends over 15 amino acids. V lost 6 bases, J lost 3 bases, and 14 bases lay in between. Germline assignment: CDR1 SNHLY and CDR2 FYNNEI.

Concerning this clone: This same CDR3 is encoded by further DNA sequences in the sample. Written as DNA, the CDR3 is TGCGCCAGCAGCTTGGAGGCGGCGTATGGCTACACCTTC. This encodes CASSLEAAYGYTF. The chain couples TRBV5-1 to TRBJ1-2; D remains unclear. Trimming shortened V by 0 bases and J by 5 bases, and 8 bases separated the two germline ends. The CDR3 has 13 residues. Per germline, CDR1 SGHRS and CDR2 YFSETQ.

V is TRBV7-2 and J is TRBJ1-2; TRBD1 aligns across 8 bases. With V trimmed by 5 bases and J by 4 bases, 9 bases remained unmatched. The CDR3 is 15 amino acids. Germline loops: CDR1 SGHTA, CDR2 FQGNSA. CDR3 DNA: TGTGCCAGCAGCGGGGGACAGGATTTAATCTATGGCTACACCTTC. It specifies CASSGGQDLIYGYTF.

The rearrangement links TRBV14 to TRBJ2-2; tentatively, D is TRBD1 (6 bases). The ends were cut back, 3 bases at V and 6 bases at J, with 14 bases in the middle. The CDR3 runs to 15 residues. Per germline, CDR1 SGHDN and CDR2 FVKESK. CDR3 residues: CASSHGQLNPGELFF. In DNA, the CDR3 is TGTGCCAGCAGCCATGGACAGCTAAATCCCGGGGAGCTGTTTTTT.

This chain connects TRBV30 to TRBJ1-5, with D uncertain. The V gene lost 4 bases and the J gene lost 1 base, with 11 bases spanning the gap. CDR3 length equals 14 residues. Germline V gene lookup returns CDR1 GTSNPN and CDR2 SVGIG (reference sequence). The CDR3 DNA follows: TGTGCCTGGAATTTAGGAGTAAGCAATCAGCCCCAGCATTTT. It specifies CAWNLGVSNQPQHF.

The chain couples TRBV3-1 (or the pseudogene TRBV3-2) to TRBJ1-4, with TRBD1 identical over 7 bases. The CDR3 has 13 amino acids. The V and J ends lost 4 bases and 7 bases, in that order; junction bases with no gene match: 3. Germline CDR1 and CDR2: LGHDT and YNNKEL (reference sequence). This chain's CDR3 is CASSPDRAEKLFF. The CDR3 nucleotides are TGTGCCAGCAGCCCCGACAGGGCTGAAAAACTGTTTTTT.

As regards this clone: Other DNA sequences from this sample encode an identical CDR3 as well. V and J are TRBV18 and TRBJ1-6; perhaps TRBD1 as D (6 bases). Germline V CDR1 and CDR2: KGHSH, LQKENI. V shed 3 bases and J shed 7 bases, with 10 bases lying between them. The CDR3 length is 14 residues. The CDR3 region has the DNA TGTGCCAGCTCACCGTCGGGACAAAATTCACCCCTCCACTTT. It specifies CASSPSGQNSPLHF. The full variable domain, its missing parts supplied by reference TRBV18 and TRBJ1-6, is NAGVMQNPRHLVRRRGQEARLRCSPMKGHSHVYWYRQLPEEGLKFMVYLQKENIIDESGMPKERFSAEFPKEGPSILRIQQVVRGDSAAYFCASSPSGQNSPLHFGNGTRLTVT.

The CDR3 region has the DNA TGCGCCAGCAGCAAGCAGGCTAGCACAGATACGCAGTATTTT. Its translation is CASSKQASTDTQYF. The chain combines TRBV5-1 with TRBJ2-3; no clear D gene. The CDR3 has 14 amino acids. V was cut by 4 bases and J by 0 bases, with 9 bases left in between. Germline V CDR1 and CDR2: SGHRS, YFSETQ.

The chain employs TRBV6-5 and TRBJ1-2; 7 bases agree with TRBD1. The CDR3 totals 16 residues. CDR1 is MNHEY and CDR2 is SVGAGI in the germline V gene. Trimming removed 4 bases from V and 0 bases from J; junction bases left unmatched: 8. Written as DNA, the CDR3 is TGTGCCAGCAGTTTCCACCGGGACAGCGCTAACTATGGCTACACCTTC. Encoded protein: CASSFHRDSANYGYTF.

The rearrangement links TRBV5-1 to TRBJ1-1; 8 nucleotides match TRBD1. CDR3 length: 14 residues. Germline V gene lookup returns CDR1 SGHRS and CDR2 YFSETQ. V dropped 4 bases and J dropped 1; count of bases not matched to a gene: 3. In DNA, the CDR3 is TGCGCCAGCAGCGTCACAGGGGGGAACACTGAAGCTTTCTTT. The encoded protein is CASSVTGGNTEAFF.

This chain connects TRBV18 to TRBJ2-4, with D possibly being TRBD2 (5 bases). The ends were cut back, 2 bases at V and 1 base at J, with 12 bases in the middle. The CDR3 runs to 16 residues. The germline gives CDR1 KGHSH, CDR2 LQKENI. CDR3 sequence: CASSPINGVAKNIQYF. The CDR3, as DNA: TGTGCCAGCTCACCAATCAACGGGGTGGCCAAAAACATTCAGTACTTC.

The V call is TRBV30, the J call TRBJ2-5, with 12 positions matching TRBD2. Germline V CDR1 and CDR2: GTSNPN, SVGIG (reference sequence). This CDR3 spans 17 amino acids. With 4 bases clipped from V and 5 bases from J, the junction kept 14 bases outside the gene matches. The chain's CDR3 is CAWKTLAGGQKLETQYF. The CDR3 DNA reads TGTGCCTGGAAAACACTAGCGGGGGGCCAAAAGCTGGAGACCCAGTACTTC.

The chain links TRBV6-2 or TRBV6-3 to TRBJ1-2, with D perhaps TRBD1 (6 bases). The CDR3 extends over 14 amino acids. Germline V CDR1 and CDR2: MNHEY, SVGEGT. V lost 4 bases and J 3 bases, leaving 12 bases between the germline ends. This chain's CDR3 is CASSLPGQYYGYTF. The CDR3 DNA reads TGTGCCAGCAGTTTACCAGGACAGTACTATGGCTACACCTTC.

The sample holds one count of this clone. This chain links TRBV2 with TRBJ1-1; 7 bases match TRBD1. With 5 bases clipped from V and 5 bases from J, the junction kept 8 bases outside the gene matches. Germline CDR1 SNHLY, CDR2 FYNNEI. This CDR3 has 14 amino acids. The CDR3, as DNA: TGTGCCAGCAGTCTAAAGGGGGCGCGGACTGAAGCTTTCTTT. Its translation: CASSLKGARTEAFF.

The V and J genes are TRBV19 and TRBJ2-3; D not resolved. The length of the CDR3 is 15 residues. The germline V gene has CDR1 LNHDA and CDR2 SQIVND (reference sequence). Trimming removed 1 base at V and 3 bases at J, with 11 bases between. The CDR3 reads CASSIAPRLTDTQYF. CDR3 sequence (DNA): TGTGCCAGTAGTATAGCCCCACGGTTGACAGATACGCAGTATTTT.

This clone was counted once. The chain recombines TRBV6-2 or TRBV6-3 with TRBJ2-7; weak D call: TRBD2 (6 bases). Germline CDR1 reads MNHEY; CDR2 reads SVGEGT. CDR3 length equals 11 residues. Trimming pared 5 bases from V and 6 bases from J, leaving 8 bases between. Here the CDR3 reads CASSLGGEQYF. The CDR3 region has the DNA TGTGCCAGCAGTCTCGGGGGCGAGCAGTACTTC.

As DNA, the CDR3 is TGTGCCAGCTCACCCCGGGACAGCCAAAATTCACCCCTCCACTTT. This translates into CASSPRDSQNSPLHF. The V gene is TRBV18, the J gene TRBJ1-6, with 7 bases aligning to TRBD1. The V segment lost 3 bases and the J segment 7 bases; nucleotides outside the gene matches: 6. The germline CDR1 and CDR2 sequences are KGHSH and LQKENI. The CDR3 totals 15 residues.

This sequence joins TRBV7-8 and TRBJ1-6; 8 bases agree with TRBD1. V lost 6 bases and J lost 7; bases outside the gene matches: 8. Germline V gives CDR1 SGHVS, CDR2 FQNEAQ. CDR3 length: 15 residues. The CDR3 region has the DNA TGTGCCAGCAGTCATCCGGACAGGGAGAATTCACCCCTCCACTTT. Translated: CASSHPDRENSPLHF.

V gene TRBV6-1 combines with J gene TRBJ1-6, with D uncertain. The germline gives CDR1 MNHNS, CDR2 SASEGT. This CDR3 comprises 17 residues. V dropped 4 bases and J dropped 2 bases, with 15 bases sitting between them. The CDR3 here is CASSVLRLGPYNSPLHF. DNA for the CDR3: TGTGCCAGCAGTGTCTTAAGATTGGGCCCCTATAATTCACCCCTCCACTTT.